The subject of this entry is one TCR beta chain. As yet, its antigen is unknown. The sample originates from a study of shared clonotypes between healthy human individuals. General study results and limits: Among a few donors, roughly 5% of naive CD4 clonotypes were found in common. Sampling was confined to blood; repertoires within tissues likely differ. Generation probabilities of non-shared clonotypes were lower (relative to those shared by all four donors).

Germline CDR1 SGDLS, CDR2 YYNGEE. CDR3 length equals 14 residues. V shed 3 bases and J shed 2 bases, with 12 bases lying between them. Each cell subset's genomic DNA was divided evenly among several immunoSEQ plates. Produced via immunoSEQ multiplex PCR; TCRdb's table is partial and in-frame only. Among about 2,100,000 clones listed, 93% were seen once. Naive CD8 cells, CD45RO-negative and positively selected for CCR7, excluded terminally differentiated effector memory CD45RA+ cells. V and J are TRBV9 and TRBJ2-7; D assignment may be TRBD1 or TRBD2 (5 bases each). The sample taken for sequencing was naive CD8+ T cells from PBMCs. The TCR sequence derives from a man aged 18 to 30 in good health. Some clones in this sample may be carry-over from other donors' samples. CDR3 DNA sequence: TGTGCCAGCAGCGCTAACGGGGCCACCTACGAGCAGTACTTC. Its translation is CASSANGATYEQYF.